The clone carrying this T cell receptor (beta chain) appeared once. This sample is part of a study of T cell changes during pregnancy in multiple sclerosis. The CDR3 is 15 residues long. V lost 0 bases, J lost 2 bases, and 8 bases lay in between. CDR1 and CDR2 from the germline V gene are SNHLY and FYNNEI. TCRdb keeps only in-frame clones here, not all; method: immunoSEQ multiplex PCR. The sample holds 88,000 or so clones, about 90% seen once. The starting material was peripheral blood, obtained before pregnancy. The J gene is TRBJ2-1, the V gene TRBV2; D is undetermined. The TCR was taken from a female donor with multiple sclerosis, enrolled in a pregnancy study. CDR3 amino acids: CASSEAQITYNEQFF. DNA of the CDR3: TGTGCCAGCAGTGAAGCTCAGATTACCTACAATGAGCAGTTCTTC.